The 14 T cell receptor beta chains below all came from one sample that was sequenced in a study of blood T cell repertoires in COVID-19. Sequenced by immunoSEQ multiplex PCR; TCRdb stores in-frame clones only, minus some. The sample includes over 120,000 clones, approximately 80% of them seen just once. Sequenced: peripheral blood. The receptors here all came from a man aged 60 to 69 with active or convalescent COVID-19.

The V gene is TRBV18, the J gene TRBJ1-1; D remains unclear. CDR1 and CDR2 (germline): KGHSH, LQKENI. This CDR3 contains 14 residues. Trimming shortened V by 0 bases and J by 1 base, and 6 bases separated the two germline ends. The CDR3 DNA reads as TGTGCCAGCTCACCACCGAACGGGAACACTGAAGCTTTCTTT. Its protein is CASSPPNGNTEAFF.

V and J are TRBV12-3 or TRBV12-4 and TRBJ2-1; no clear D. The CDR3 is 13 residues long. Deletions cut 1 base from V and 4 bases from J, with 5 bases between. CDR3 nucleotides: TGTGCCAGCAGTTTAGGTGCGTACAATGAGCAGTTCTTC. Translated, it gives CASSLGAYNEQFF.

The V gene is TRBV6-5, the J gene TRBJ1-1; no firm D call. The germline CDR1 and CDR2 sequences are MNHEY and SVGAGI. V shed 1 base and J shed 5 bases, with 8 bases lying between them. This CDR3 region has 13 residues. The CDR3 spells CASSYLGRTEAFF. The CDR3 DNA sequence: TGTGCCAGCAGTTACTTAGGGAGAACTGAAGCTTTCTTT.

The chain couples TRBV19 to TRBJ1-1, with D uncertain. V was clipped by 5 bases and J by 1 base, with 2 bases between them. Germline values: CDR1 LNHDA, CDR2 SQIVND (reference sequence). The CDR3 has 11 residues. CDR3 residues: CASSRNTEAFF. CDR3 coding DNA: TGTGCCAGTAGTCGGAACACTGAAGCTTTCTTT.

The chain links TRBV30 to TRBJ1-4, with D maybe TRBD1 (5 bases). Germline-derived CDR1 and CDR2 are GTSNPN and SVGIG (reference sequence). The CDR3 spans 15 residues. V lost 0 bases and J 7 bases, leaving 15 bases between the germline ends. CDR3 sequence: CAWSVLSGRGEKLFF. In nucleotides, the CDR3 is TGTGCCTGGAGTGTACTTTCGGGGAGGGGTGAAAAACTGTTTTTT. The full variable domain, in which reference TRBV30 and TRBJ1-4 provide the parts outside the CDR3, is SQTIHQWPATLVQPVGSPLSLECTVEGTSNPNLYWYRQAAGRGLQLLFYSVGIGQISSEVPQNLSASRPQDRQFILSSKKLLLSDSGFYLCAWSVLSGRGEKLFFGSGTQLSVL.

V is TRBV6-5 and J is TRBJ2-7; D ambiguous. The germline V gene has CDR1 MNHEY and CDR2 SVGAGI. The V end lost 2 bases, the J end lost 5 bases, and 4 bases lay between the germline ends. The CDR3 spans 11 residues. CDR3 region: CASSYNNEQYF. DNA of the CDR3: TGTGCCAGCAGTTACAATAACGAGCAGTACTTC.

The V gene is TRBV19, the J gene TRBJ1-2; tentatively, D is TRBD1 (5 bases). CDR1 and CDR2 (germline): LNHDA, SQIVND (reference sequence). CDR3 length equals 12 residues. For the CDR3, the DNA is TGTGGCAGCGGCTGGGGACTTTATGGCTACACCTTC. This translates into CGSGWGLYGYTF. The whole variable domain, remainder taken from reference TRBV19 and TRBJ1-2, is DGGITQSPKYLFRKEGQNVTLSCEQNLNHDAMYWYRQDPGQGLRLIYYSQIVNDFQKGDIAEGYSVSREKKESFPLTVTSAQKNPTAFYLCGSGWGLYGYTFGSGTRLTVV.

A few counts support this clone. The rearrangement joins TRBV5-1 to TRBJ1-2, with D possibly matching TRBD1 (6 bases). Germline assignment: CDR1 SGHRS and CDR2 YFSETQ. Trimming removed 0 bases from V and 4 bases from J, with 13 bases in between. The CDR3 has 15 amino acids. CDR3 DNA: TGCGCCAGCAGCTTGGGGTCAGGGGTTGGCTATGGCTACACCTTC. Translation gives CASSLGSGVGYGYTF.

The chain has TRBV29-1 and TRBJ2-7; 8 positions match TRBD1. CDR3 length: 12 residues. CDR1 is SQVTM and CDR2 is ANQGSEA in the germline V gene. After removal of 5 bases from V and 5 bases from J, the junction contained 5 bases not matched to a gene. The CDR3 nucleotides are TGCAGCGTTAGGACAGGGCGGCACGAGCAGTACTTC. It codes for CSVRTGRHEQYF.

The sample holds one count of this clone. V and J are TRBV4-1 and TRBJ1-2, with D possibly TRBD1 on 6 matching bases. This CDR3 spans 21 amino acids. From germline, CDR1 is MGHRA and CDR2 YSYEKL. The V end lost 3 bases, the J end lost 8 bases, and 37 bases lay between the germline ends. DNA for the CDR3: TGCGCCAGCAGCCAGCAGCCGGGACACCTACCTAACTATCGGGTTAAAGAGGGCTACACCTTC. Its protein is CASSQQPGHLPNYRVKEGYTF.

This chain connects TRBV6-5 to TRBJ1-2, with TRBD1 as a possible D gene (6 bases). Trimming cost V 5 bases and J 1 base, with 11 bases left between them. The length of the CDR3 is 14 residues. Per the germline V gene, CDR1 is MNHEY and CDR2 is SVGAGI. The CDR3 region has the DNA TGTGCCAGCAGTCAGGGGCCGGTTAACTATGGCTACACCTTC. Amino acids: CASSQGPVNYGYTF.

The CDR3 sequence is CSASRLAAYNEQFF. In nucleotides, the CDR3 is TGCAGTGCTAGTAGGCTAGCGGCCTACAATGAGCAGTTCTTC. The rearrangement uses TRBV20-1 and TRBJ2-1, with 7 bases aligning to TRBD2. Germline loops: CDR1 DFQATT, CDR2 SNEGSKA (reference sequence). The J segment lost 2 bases and the V segment lost 3 bases, leaving 4 bases of the junction unmatched. CDR3 length equals 14 residues.

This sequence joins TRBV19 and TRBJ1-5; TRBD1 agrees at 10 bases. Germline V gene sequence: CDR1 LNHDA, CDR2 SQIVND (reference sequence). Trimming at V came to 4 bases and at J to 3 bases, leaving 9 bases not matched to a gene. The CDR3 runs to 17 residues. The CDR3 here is CASSTADRGLSNQPQHF. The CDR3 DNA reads TGTGCCAGTAGTACCGCAGACAGGGGGCTATCCAATCAGCCCCAGCATTTT.

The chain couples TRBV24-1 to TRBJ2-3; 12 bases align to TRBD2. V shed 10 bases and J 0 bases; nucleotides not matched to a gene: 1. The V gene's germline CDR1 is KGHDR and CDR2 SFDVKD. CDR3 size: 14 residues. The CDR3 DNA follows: TGTGCCACAGGGACTAGCGGGAGCACAGATACGCAGTATTTT. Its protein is CATGTSGSTDTQYF.